Listed below are T cell receptor beta chains from one sample, sequenced in a study of cytomegalovirus exposure and HLA in healthy donors. Using immunoSEQ multiplex PCR, the repertoire was profiled, and TCRdb retains in-frame clones only, with some absent. The table has about 160,000 clones, roughly 80% seen once. Sequencing was performed on PBMCs. These receptors all stem from a man aged 30 to 39 in good health and CMV-seropositive. Both conserved end residues are part of each CDR3. Fields, in order: V gene, D gene, J gene, clone size, CDR3 DNA, CDR3 protein. The D gene is left open where the match is weak. Clone sizes are given selectively: once, few, many, or a class where the clone is expanded.

V: TRBV27; D: TRBD2; J: TRBJ2-7; size: NA; DNA: TGTGCCAGCAGTTTAATCCTCTCGGGGGGAACCTACGAGCAGTACTTC; CDR3: CASSLILSGGTYEQYF
V: TRBV2; D: NA; J: TRBJ1-2; size: NA; DNA: TGTGCCAGCAGTGAAGAACCAGGGCGGATCTTGGATGGCTACACCTTC; CDR3: CASSEEPGRILDGYTF
V: TRBV11-2; D: TRBD1; J: TRBJ1-2; size: NA; DNA: TGTGCCAGCAGCCCACACTACCCGGGACAGCGATACGCTAACTATGGCTACACCTTC; CDR3: CASSPHYPGQRYANYGYTF
V: TRBV27; D: TRBD2; J: TRBJ2-6; size: NA; DNA: TGTGCCTCCCGAAGGGGACTAGCGGGAGGTTCCGGGGCCAACGTCCTGACTTTC; CDR3: CASRRGLAGGSGANVLTF
V: TRBV29-1; D: TRBD1; J: TRBJ2-7; size: NA; DNA: TGCAGCGTTGGGACAGGGGGCACCTACGAGCAGTACTTC; CDR3: CSVGTGGTYEQYF
V: TRBV28; D: NA; J: TRBJ2-2; size: NA; DNA: TGTGCCAGCAGTTTCCCATCCCAATTGAACACCGGGGAGCTGTTTTTT; CDR3: CASSFPSQLNTGELFF
V: TRBV6-1; D: TRBD1; J: TRBJ1-2; size: NA; DNA: TGTGCCAGCAGATCCCGGGACAGGGGATTTGGCTACACCTTC; CDR3: CASRSRDRGFGYTF
V: TRBV11-2; D: NA; J: TRBJ1-5; size: few; DNA: TGTGCCAGCAGCTTAGACCGGGGTGGCAATCAGCCCCAGCATTTT; CDR3: CASSLDRGGNQPQHF
V: TRBV28; D: NA; J: TRBJ1-5; size: NA; DNA: TGTGCCAGCAGCGTACCCTACTCTAGCAATCAGCCCCAGCATTTT; CDR3: CASSVPYSSNQPQHF
V: TRBV9; D: NA; J: TRBJ2-5; size: NA; DNA: TGTGCCAGCAGCGTAGTGGGGGCTAAGACCCAGTACTTC; CDR3: CASSVVGAKTQYF
V: TRBV6-1; D: NA; J: TRBJ2-7; size: NA; DNA: TGTGCCAGCAGCGCCTCGACAGCCGGTGCCTACGAGCAGTACTTC; CDR3: CASSASTAGAYEQYF
V: TRBV27; D: TRBD1; J: TRBJ2-4; size: few; DNA: TGTGCCACGAGACAGGGGACCGACATTCAGTACTTC; CDR3: CATRQGTDIQYF
V: TRBV30; D: TRBD1; J: TRBJ2-7; size: NA; DNA: TGTGCCTGGAAGTGGGACAGCTCCTACGAGCAGTACTTC; CDR3: CAWKWDSSYEQYF
V: TRBV20-1; D: NA; J: TRBJ2-3; size: NA; DNA: TGCAGTCCGGGACACACAGATACGCAGTATTTT; CDR3: CSPGHTDTQYF
V: TRBV28; D: NA; J: TRBJ2-5; size: NA; DNA: TGTGCCAGCAGTGTTCCGGGACTCGAAGAGACCCAGTACTTC; CDR3: CASSVPGLEETQYF
V: TRBV15; D: NA; J: TRBJ1-5; size: many; DNA: TGTGCCACCAGCAGACGCTTGGGAGGGCCGGGGGGCAATCAGCCCCAGCATTTT; CDR3: CATSRRLGGPGGNQPQHF
V: TRBV18; D: TRBD1; J: TRBJ2-5; size: NA; DNA: TGTGCCAGCTCACCCCTGGACAGGGGCCTCCAAGAGACCCAGTACTTC; CDR3: CASSPLDRGLQETQYF
V: TRBV19; D: NA; J: TRBJ1-5; size: NA; DNA: TGTGCCAGTAGTACCCGACAGGAACAGCCCCAGCATTTT; CDR3: CASSTRQEQPQHF
V: TRBV5-1; D: NA; J: TRBJ2-7; size: NA; DNA: TGCGCCAGCAGCTATGACGGGTACGAGCAGTACTTC; CDR3: CASSYDGYEQYF
V: TRBV29-1; D: TRBD1; J: TRBJ1-4; size: NA; DNA: TGCAGCGCCGCCCAGGGGGAGAACGAAAAACTGTTTTTT; CDR3: CSAAQGENEKLFF
V: TRBV6-5; D: NA; J: TRBJ1-4; size: NA; DNA: TGTGCCAGCAGTTACTCGACAGGCTATAATGAAAAACTGTTTTTT; CDR3: CASSYSTGYNEKLFF
V: TRBV6-5; D: TRBD1; J: TRBJ2-7; size: once; DNA: TGTGCCAGCAGTCCCTCCCGACAGGGGGCCGAGCAGTACTTC; CDR3: CASSPSRQGAEQYF
V: TRBV5-4; D: TRBD1; J: TRBJ1-2; size: NA; DNA: TGTGCCAGCAGCTTGCAGGGGGACGCCTATGGCTACACCTTC; CDR3: CASSLQGDAYGYTF
V: TRBV7-8; D: TRBD2; J: TRBJ2-1; size: NA; DNA: TGTGCCAGCAGCCTAGGGACGGGAGGGCCACTTGATGAGCAGTTCTTC; CDR3: CASSLGTGGPLDEQFF
V: TRBV2; D: NA; J: TRBJ2-5; size: few; DNA: TGTGCCAGCAGTGGCAGGGGAGAGACCCAGTACTTC; CDR3: CASSGRGETQYF
V: TRBV7-9; D: TRBD1; J: TRBJ2-2; size: NA; DNA: TGTGCCAGCAGCGGGGACAGGGCTCGCTTGAACACCGGGGAGCTGTTTTTT; CDR3: CASSGDRARLNTGELFF
V: TRBV9; D: NA; J: TRBJ1-4; size: NA; DNA: TGTGCCAGCAGCGTAGATAGGGGCGCAGGTGAAAAACTGTTTTTT; CDR3: CASSVDRGAGEKLFF
V: TRBV6-6; D: TRBD1; J: TRBJ1-2; size: NA; DNA: TGTGCCAGCAGGATGGGACAGACTTCTAACTATGGCTACACCTTC; CDR3: CASRMGQTSNYGYTF
V: TRBV19; D: TRBD2; J: TRBJ2-2; size: NA; DNA: TGTGCCACCAATAGCGGGAGGGCCGCGTCCGGGGAGCTGTTTTTT; CDR3: CATNSGRAASGELFF
V: TRBV6-6; D: TRBD1; J: TRBJ1-2; size: NA; DNA: TGTGCCAGCAGTTATGCGACAGGGGGGGACTATGGCTACACCTTC; CDR3: CASSYATGGDYGYTF
V: TRBV4-1; D: NA; J: TRBJ1-3; size: NA; DNA: TGCGCCAGCAGCCAAGATCGGGACTCTGGAAACACCATATATTTT; CDR3: CASSQDRDSGNTIYF
V: TRBV5-4; D: TRBD1; J: TRBJ2-5; size: NA; DNA: TGTGCCAGCAGTAATACCGGGACAGGGAAAGAGACCCAGTACTTC; CDR3: CASSNTGTGKETQYF
V: TRBV2; D: NA; J: TRBJ2-1; size: NA; DNA: TGTGCCAGCAACCGGGGTAGCTCCTACAATGAGCAGTTCTTC; CDR3: CASNRGSSYNEQFF
V: TRBV7-2; D: TRBD2; J: TRBJ2-1; size: once; DNA: TGTGCCAGCAGCTTAGACTGGGCGGGGGAAAATGAGCAGTTCTTC; CDR3: CASSLDWAGENEQFF
V: TRBV7-9; D: NA; J: TRBJ2-1; size: NA; DNA: TGTGCCAGCAGCCCTACTGAGGGTCATTCCTACAATGAGCAGTTCTTC; CDR3: CASSPTEGHSYNEQFF
V: TRBV19; D: TRBD1; J: TRBJ1-1; size: NA; DNA: TGTGCCAGTAGTCAAACGGGACAGGGGTACACTGAAGCTTTCTTT; CDR3: CASSQTGQGYTEAFF
V: TRBV30; D: NA; J: TRBJ1-5; size: NA; DNA: TGTGCCTGGAGTGTACGGAGGGGACGACATCAGCCCCAGCATTTT; CDR3: CAWSVRRGRHQPQHF
V: TRBV29-1; D: NA; J: TRBJ1-1; size: NA; DNA: TGCAGCGTTGTCGGGGCTGAAGCTTTCTTT; CDR3: CSVVGAEAFF
V: TRBV6-5; D: NA; J: TRBJ1-3; size: once; DNA: TGTGCCAGCAGTTATCATGGGCCGGGAAACACCATATATTTT; CDR3: CASSYHGPGNTIYF
V: TRBV5-1; D: TRBD1; J: TRBJ2-1; size: NA; DNA: TGCGCCAGCAGCTTGGCGACAGGGGCTCAAACCAATGAGCAGTTCTTC; CDR3: CASSLATGAQTNEQFF
V: TRBV28; D: NA; J: TRBJ2-1; size: NA; DNA: TGTGCCAGCAGTTTCTCCCGACTGGAGCAGTTCTTC; CDR3: CASSFSRLEQFF
V: TRBV5-1; D: NA; J: TRBJ2-3; size: NA; DNA: TGCGCCAGCAGCTTGGTTTTCGGGGAGCTCTCAGATACGCAGTATTTT; CDR3: CASSLVFGELSDTQYF
V: TRBV7-7; D: NA; J: TRBJ2-3; size: NA; DNA: TGTGCCAGCAGCATGTGGAGCGCGGGCACAGATACGCAGTATTTT; CDR3: CASSMWSAGTDTQYF